This T cell receptor beta chain was identified in a study of shared clonotypes between healthy human individuals. General study findings and limits: An anticipated effect of sequencing depth on clonotype sharing among donors was recognized. Rarefaction analysis demonstrated incomplete sorted-subset sequencing notwithstanding large depth.

Data came from immunoSEQ multiplex PCR; TCRdb stores just in-frame clones and leaves some out. The sample has about 2.1 million clones, around 93% seen once. It was CD45RO-negative cells, positively selected for CCR7, that made up naive CD8 cells, with terminally differentiated effector memory CD45RA+ cells excluded. This clone has only one observation. No antigen is known for it. Germline V lookup: CDR1 SGHVS, CDR2 FQNEAQ. Trimming removed 0 bases from V and 5 bases from J; junction bases left unmatched: 15. The CDR3 has 19 amino acids. Sequencing was performed on naive CD8+ T cells from PBMCs. The chain employs TRBV7-8 and TRBJ2-1, with TRBD2 identical over 8 bases. The receptor was derived from a man aged 18 to 35 in good health. Some clones in this sample may be carry-over from other donors' samples. The CDR3 loop is CASSLAASGGERSDNEQFF. The CDR3 region has the DNA TGTGCCAGCAGCTTAGCGGCCAGCGGGGGAGAGAGAAGCGACAATGAGCAGTTCTTC.